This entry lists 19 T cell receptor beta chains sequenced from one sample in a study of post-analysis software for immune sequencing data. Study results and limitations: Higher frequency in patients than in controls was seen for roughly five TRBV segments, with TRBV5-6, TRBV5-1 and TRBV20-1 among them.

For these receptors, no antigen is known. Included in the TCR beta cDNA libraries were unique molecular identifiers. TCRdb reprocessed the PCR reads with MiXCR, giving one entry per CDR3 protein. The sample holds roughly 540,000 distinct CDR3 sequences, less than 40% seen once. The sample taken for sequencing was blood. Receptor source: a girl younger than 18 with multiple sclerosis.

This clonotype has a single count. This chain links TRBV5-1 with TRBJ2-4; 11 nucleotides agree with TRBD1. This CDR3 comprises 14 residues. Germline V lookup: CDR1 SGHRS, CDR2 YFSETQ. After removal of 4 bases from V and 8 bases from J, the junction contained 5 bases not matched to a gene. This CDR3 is CASSRDRGSDIQYF. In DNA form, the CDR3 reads TGCGCCAGCAGCCGGGACAGGGGGAGCGACATTCAGTACTTC.

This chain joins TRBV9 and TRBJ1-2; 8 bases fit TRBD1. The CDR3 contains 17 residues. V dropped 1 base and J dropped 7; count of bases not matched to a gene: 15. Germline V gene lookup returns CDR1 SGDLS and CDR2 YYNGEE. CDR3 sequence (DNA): TGTGCCAGCAGCGTAACCCCCGGACAGGGCCTTGGGGGTGGCTACACCTTC. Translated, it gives CASSVTPGQGLGGGYTF.

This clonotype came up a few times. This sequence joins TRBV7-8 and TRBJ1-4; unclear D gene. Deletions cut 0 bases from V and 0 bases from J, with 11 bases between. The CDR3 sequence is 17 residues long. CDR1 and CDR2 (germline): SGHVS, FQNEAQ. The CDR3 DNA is TGTGCCAGCAGCTTAGCGTCCCAGTATGCAACTAATGAAAAACTGTTTTTT. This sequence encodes CASSLASQYATNEKLFF.

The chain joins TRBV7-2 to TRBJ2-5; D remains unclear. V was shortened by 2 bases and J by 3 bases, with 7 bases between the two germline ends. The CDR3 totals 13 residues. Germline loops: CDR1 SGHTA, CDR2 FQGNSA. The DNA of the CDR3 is TGTGCCAGCAGCTTATCTAGAAAAGAGACCCAGTACTTC. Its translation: CASSLSRKETQYF.

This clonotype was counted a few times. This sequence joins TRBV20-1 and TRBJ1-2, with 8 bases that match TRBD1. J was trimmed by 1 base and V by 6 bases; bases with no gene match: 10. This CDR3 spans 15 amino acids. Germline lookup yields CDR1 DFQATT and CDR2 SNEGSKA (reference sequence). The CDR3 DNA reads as TGCAGTGCAGGGGCAGGGGGCGGTTTTAACTATGGCTACACCTTC. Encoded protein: CSAGAGGGFNYGYTF.

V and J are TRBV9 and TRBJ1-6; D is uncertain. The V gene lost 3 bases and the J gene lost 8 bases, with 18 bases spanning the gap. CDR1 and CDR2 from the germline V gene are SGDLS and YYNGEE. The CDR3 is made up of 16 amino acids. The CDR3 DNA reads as TGTGCCAGCAGCGCAGAGAGTATTCCCGGGGATTCACCCCTCCACTTT. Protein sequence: CASSAESIPGDSPLHF.

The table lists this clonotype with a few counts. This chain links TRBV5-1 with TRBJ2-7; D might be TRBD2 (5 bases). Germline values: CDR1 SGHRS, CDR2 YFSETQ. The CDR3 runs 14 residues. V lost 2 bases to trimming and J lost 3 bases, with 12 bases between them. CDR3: CASSFTGGNYEQYF. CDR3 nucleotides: TGCGCCAGCAGCTTCACTGGAGGCAACTACGAGCAGTACTTC.

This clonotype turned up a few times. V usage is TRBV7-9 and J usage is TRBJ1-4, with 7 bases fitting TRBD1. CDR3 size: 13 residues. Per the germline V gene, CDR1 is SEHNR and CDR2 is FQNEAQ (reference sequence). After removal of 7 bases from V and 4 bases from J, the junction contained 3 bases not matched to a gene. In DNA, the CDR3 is TGTGCCAGCAAACCAGGGGGTAATGAAAAACTGTTTTTT. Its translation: CASKPGGNEKLFF.

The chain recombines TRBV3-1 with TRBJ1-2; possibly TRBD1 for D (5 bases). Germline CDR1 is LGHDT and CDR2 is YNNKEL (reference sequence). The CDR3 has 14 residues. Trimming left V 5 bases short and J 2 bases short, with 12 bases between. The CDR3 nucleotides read TGTGCCAGCAGCGGGGACGGCAGAAACTATGGCTACACCTTC. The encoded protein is CASSGDGRNYGYTF.

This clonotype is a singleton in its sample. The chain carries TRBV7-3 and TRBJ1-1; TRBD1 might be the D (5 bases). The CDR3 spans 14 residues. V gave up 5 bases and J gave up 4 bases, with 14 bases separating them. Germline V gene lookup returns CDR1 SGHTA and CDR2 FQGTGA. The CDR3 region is CASSRDLGSTEAFF. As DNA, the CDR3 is TGTGCCAGCAGCCGGGACCTGGGGAGCACTGAAGCTTTCTTT.

The CDR3 DNA is TGCAGTGCTAGACAGGAGCAGGGTCAGCCCCAGCATTTT. It encodes CSARQEQGQPQHF. The chain combines TRBV20-1 with TRBJ1-5; the D gene is possibly TRBD1 (5 bases). V gave up 2 bases and J gave up 6 bases, with 11 bases separating them. The CDR3 is 13 amino acids. Germline CDR1 reads DFQATT; CDR2 reads SNEGSKA (reference sequence).

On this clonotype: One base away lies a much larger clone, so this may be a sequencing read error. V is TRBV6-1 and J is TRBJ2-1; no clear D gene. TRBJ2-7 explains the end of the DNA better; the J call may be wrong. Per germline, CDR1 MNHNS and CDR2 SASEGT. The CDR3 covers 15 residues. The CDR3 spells CASLGPTSSYNEQYF. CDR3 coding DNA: TGTGCCAGCTTGGGTCCAACGAGCTCCTACAATGAGCAGTACTTC.

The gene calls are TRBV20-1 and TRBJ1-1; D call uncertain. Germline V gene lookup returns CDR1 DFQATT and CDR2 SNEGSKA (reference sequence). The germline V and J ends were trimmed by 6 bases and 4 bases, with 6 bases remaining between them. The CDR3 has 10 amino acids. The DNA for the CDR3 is TGCAGTGCCATTTTCACTGAAGCTTTCTTT. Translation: CSAIFTEAFF.

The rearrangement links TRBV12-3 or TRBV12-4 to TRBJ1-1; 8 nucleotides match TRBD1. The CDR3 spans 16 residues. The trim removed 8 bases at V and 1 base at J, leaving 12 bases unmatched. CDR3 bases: TGTGCCAGCCCAACCCACAGGGGGGGACGGAACACTGAAGCTTTCTTT. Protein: CASPTHRGGRNTEAFF.

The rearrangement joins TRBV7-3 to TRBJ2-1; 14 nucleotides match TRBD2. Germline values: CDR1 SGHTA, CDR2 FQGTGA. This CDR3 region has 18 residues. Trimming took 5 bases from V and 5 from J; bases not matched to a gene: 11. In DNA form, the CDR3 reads TGTGCCAGCAGCCTCCCCCGGGGGGGACTAGCGGGGGACAATGAGCAGTTCTTC. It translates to CASSLPRGGLAGDNEQFF.

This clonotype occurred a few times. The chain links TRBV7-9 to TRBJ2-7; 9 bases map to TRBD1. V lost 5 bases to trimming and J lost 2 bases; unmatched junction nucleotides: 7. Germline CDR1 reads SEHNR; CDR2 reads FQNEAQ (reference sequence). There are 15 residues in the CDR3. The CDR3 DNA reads TGTGCCAGCAGCCTATCCGACAGGGGGGCCTACGAGCAGTACTTC. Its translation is CASSLSDRGAYEQYF.

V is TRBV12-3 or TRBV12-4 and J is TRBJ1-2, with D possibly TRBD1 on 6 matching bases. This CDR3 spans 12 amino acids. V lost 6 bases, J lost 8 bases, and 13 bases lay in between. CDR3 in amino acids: CASSPGAFGYTF. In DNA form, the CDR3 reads TGTGCCAGCAGCCCGGGGGCGTTCGGCTACACCTTC.

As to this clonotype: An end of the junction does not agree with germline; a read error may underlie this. DNA of the CDR3: TGTGCCAGCAGCTCCGGGACAGGGGGCTTTTGGAATTCACCCCCCCACTTT. It translates to CASSSGTGGFWNSPPHF. The chain couples TRBV6-6 to TRBJ1-6, with 12 bases that match TRBD1. Looked up from germline, CDR1 is MNHNY and CDR2 is SVGAGI (reference sequence). The CDR3 is 17 amino acids.

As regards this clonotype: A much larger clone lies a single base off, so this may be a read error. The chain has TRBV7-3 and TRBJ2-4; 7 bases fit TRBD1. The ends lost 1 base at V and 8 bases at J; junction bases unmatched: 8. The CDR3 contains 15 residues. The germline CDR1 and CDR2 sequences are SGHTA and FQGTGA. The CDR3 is CASSLMPGQRDIQYF. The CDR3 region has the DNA TGTGCCAGCAGCTTAATGCCGGGACAGAGAGACATTCAGTACTTC.